The 29 T cell receptor beta chains below come from one sample, sequenced in a study of Graves' ophthalmopathy and Graves' hyperthyroidism. Investigators amplified TCR beta CDR3 regions from RNA transcripts. First-round RT-PCR relied on HTBI primers, and a second-round multiplex PCR came next. TCRdb re-called the multiplex PCR reads with MiXCR, one entry per CDR3 protein. Of about 620,000 distinct CDR3 sequences listed, approximately 21% are singletons. What was sequenced was peripheral blood. The receptors were gathered from a woman under 30 with stable Graves' hyperthyroidism. Some clones in this sample may be carry-over from other donors' samples.

V and J are TRBV19 and TRBJ1-1; unclear D gene. This CDR3 has 13 residues. Germline CDR1 LNHDA, CDR2 SQIVND (reference sequence). V dropped 10 bases and J dropped 6 bases, with 18 bases sitting between them. For the CDR3, the DNA is TGTGCCACCTCAGCCGGCGAGGCATCTGAAGCTTTCTTT. It specifies CATSAGEASEAFF.

This clonotype was seen at least ten times. The chain joins TRBV28 to TRBJ1-6, with D perhaps matching TRBD1 (5 bases). CDR1 is MDHEN and CDR2 is SYDVKM in the germline V gene. CDR3 size: 13 residues. With 7 bases removed from V and 8 bases from J, the gap between germline ends came to 12 bases. CDR3 coding DNA: TGTGCCAGCATAGCAGGGTTCTATTCACCCCTCCACTTT. This translates into CASIAGFYSPLHF.

The chain employs TRBV12-3 or TRBV12-4 and TRBJ1-1, with D possibly being TRBD1 (5 bases). The CDR3 covers 12 residues. Trimming stripped 3 bases from V and 10 bases from J, with 12 bases between. CDR3 in amino acids: CASSLAGRGAFF. The CDR3 nucleotides read TGTGCCAGCAGTTTGGCAGGGAGGGGAGCTTTCTTT.

As to this clonotype: A junction boundary mismatches the germline segment, possibly from a read error. Written as DNA, the CDR3 is TGTGCCATCAGTGCTTCGGGAGTGGCTAACACCGGGGATCTGTTTTTT. Its protein product is CAISASGVANTGDLFF. The genes are TRBV10-3 and TRBJ2-2; perhaps TRBD2 as D (6 bases). CDR3 length: 16 amino acids. CDR1 and CDR2 (germline): ENHRY, SYGVKD.

This clonotype was seen more than once but under ten times. The chain is built from TRBV20-1 and TRBJ2-2; D not resolved. Trimming cost V 0 bases and J 4 bases, with 6 bases left between them. Germline CDR1 reads DFQATT; CDR2 reads SNEGSKA (reference sequence). This CDR3 spans 13 amino acids. CDR3 region: CSARDHLTGELFF. CDR3 DNA sequence: TGCAGTGCTAGAGATCACCTCACCGGGGAGCTGTTTTTT.

This clonotype is medium-sized in the sample. This chain uses TRBV27 with TRBJ2-2; no firm D call. CDR1 is MNHEY and CDR2 is SMNVEV in the germline V gene (reference sequence). There are 13 residues in the CDR3. Trimming stripped 4 bases from V and 0 bases from J, with 3 bases between. The CDR3 is CASSSANTGELFF. CDR3 bases: TGTGCCAGCAGTTCAGCGAACACCGGGGAGCTGTTTTTT.

This clonotype has a handful of counts. This chain joins TRBV4-1 and TRBJ1-1; 8 positions match TRBD1. The CDR3 totals 16 residues. With V trimmed by 1 base and J by 1 base, 5 bases remained unmatched. CDR1 and CDR2 from the germline V gene are MGHRA and YSYEKL. The CDR3 DNA is TGCGCCAGCAGCCAAGCCCCGACAGGGGCGAACACTGAAGCTTTCTTT. Protein product: CASSQAPTGANTEAFF.

Notes on this clonotype: This may stem from a read error, because a much larger clone lies one nucleotide away. The genes are TRBV5-5 and TRBJ1-1; 9 bases line up with TRBD1. Germline V gene data show CDR1 as SGHKS and CDR2 as YYEKEE (reference sequence). Trimming cost V 5 bases and J 4 bases; bases outside gene matches: 6. The CDR3 consists of 14 residues. The CDR3 spells CASRRQGVITEAFF. CDR3 DNA sequence: TGTGCCAGCAGAAGACAGGGGGTGATCACTGAAGCTTTCTTT.

The sample holds many counts of this clonotype. The J gene is TRBJ1-2, the V gene TRBV4-1; D gene unclear. Germline CDR1 MGHRA, CDR2 YSYEKL. The CDR3 spans 15 residues. Trimming stripped 1 base from V and 0 bases from J, with 9 bases between. CDR3 sequence (DNA): TGCGCCAGCAGCCAAGCTGCTCAGACTAACTATGGCTACACCTTC. Translating it yields CASSQAAQTNYGYTF.

The chain uses TRBV6-4 and TRBJ2-5, with D possibly being TRBD2 (5 bases). The germline V gene has CDR1 MRHNA and CDR2 SNTAGT. The CDR3 consists of 11 residues. Deletions cut 8 bases from V and 3 bases from J, with 7 bases between. Here the CDR3 reads CASEGEETQYF. The CDR3 DNA is TGTGCCAGCGAGGGAGAAGAGACCCAGTACTTC.

In regard to this clonotype: The junction and the germline gene differ at one end; a read error may be behind it. This chain joins TRBV6-5 and TRBJ1-6; D perhaps matches TRBD1 (6 bases). The CDR3 has 19 amino acids. Per germline, CDR1 MNHEY and CDR2 SVGAGI. The CDR3 DNA is TGCGCCAGCAGTTACTCCCACAGGGCCCTCCATCCTTCCAATTCAGCCCTCCACTTT. Protein product: CASSYSHRALHPSNSALHF.

The chain employs TRBV12-3 or TRBV12-4 and TRBJ2-7, with 7 bases that match TRBD1. The V segment lost 6 bases and the J segment 1 base; nucleotides outside the gene matches: 9. This CDR3 spans 15 amino acids. The DNA for the CDR3 is TGTGCCAGCAGACCAACGGGGACAGCATCCTACGAGCAGTACTTC. As protein: CASRPTGTASYEQYF.

At least ten counts were recorded for this clonotype. The gene calls are TRBV7-2 and TRBJ2-2; D unclear. Germline loops: CDR1 SGHTA, CDR2 FQGNSA. V gave up 4 bases and J gave up 1 base, with 7 bases separating them. The CDR3 runs 14 residues. CDR3 nucleotides: TGTGCCAGCAGCTGGGCAGGGAACACCGGGGAGCTGTTTTTT. It yields the protein CASSWAGNTGELFF.

This clonotype came up many times. The CDR3 nucleotides read TGTGCCAGCAGCTCGGATAACTATGGCTACACCTTC. This codes for CASSSDNYGYTF. This sequence joins TRBV5-6 and TRBJ1-2, with unresolved D. Trimming took 3 bases from V and 1 from J, leaving 4 bases between them. Germline loops: CDR1 SGHDT, CDR2 YYEEEE. This CDR3 is 12 amino acids long.

The rearrangement uses TRBV7-6 and TRBJ2-7, with D perhaps matching TRBD1 (6 bases). The CDR3 consists of 15 residues. Trimming cost V 1 base and J 2 bases, with 12 bases left between them. The V gene's germline CDR1 is SGHVS and CDR2 FNYEAQ. The CDR3 DNA is TGTGCCAGCAGCTTAGAACAGGGTGGTACCTACGAGCAGTACTTC. It specifies CASSLEQGGTYEQYF.

In its sample, this clonotype was seen a few times. The chain is built from TRBV18 and TRBJ2-7; D uncertain. Germline V lookup: CDR1 KGHSH, CDR2 LQKENI. This CDR3 has 13 residues. The V gene lost 5 bases and the J gene lost 2 bases, with 10 bases spanning the gap. The CDR3 coding sequence is TGTGCCAGCTCAGCGGCAGGCACCTACGAGCAGTACTTC. Its protein is CASSAAGTYEQYF.

This clonotype was recorded many times. V usage is TRBV12-3 or TRBV12-4 and J usage is TRBJ2-1; the D gene is possibly TRBD1 (5 bases). The CDR3 totals 15 residues. Trimming took 5 bases from V and 8 from J, leaving 19 bases between them. The CDR3 sequence: CASSPSRALGYEQFF. In DNA, the CDR3 is TGTGCCAGCAGTCCCTCCAGGGCCCTCGGCTATGAGCAGTTCTTC.

This clonotype was picked up many times. A read error may account for a junction end that differs from germline. V is TRBV12-3 or TRBV12-4 and J is TRBJ2-1; 11 nucleotides align to TRBD2. The CDR3 has 15 residues. Written as DNA, the CDR3 is TGTGCCAGCAGTCTAGCGGGAGGTCACGGCTATGAGCAGTTCTTC. It yields the protein CASSLAGGHGYEQFF.

V and J are TRBV28 and TRBJ1-5; D remains unclear. CDR3 length equals 17 residues. Germline CDR1 reads MDHEN; CDR2 reads SYDVKM. V was clipped by 8 bases and J by 5 bases, with 25 bases between them. Written as DNA, the CDR3 is TGTGCCAGCGAATCCTCCCGTTCCAATAGAAGATATCAGCCCCAGCATTTT. Translated, it gives CASESSRSNRRYQPQHF.

This clonotype has just a few counts. The V and J genes are TRBV13 and TRBJ2-7; D may be TRBD2 (5 bases). The CDR3 covers 15 residues. V dropped 5 bases and J dropped 0 bases, with 14 bases sitting between them. Germline values: CDR1 PRHDT, CDR2 FYEKMQ (reference sequence). CDR3 sequence reads: CASSPADGYSYEQYF. As DNA, the CDR3 is TGTGCCAGCAGCCCAGCGGACGGATACTCCTACGAGCAGTACTTC.

This clonotype was seen ten or more times. The rearrangement links TRBV7-2 to TRBJ1-1; 9 nucleotides agree with TRBD1. This CDR3 region has 16 residues. Germline V lookup: CDR1 SGHTA, CDR2 FQGNSA. V lost 6 bases to trimming and J lost 5 bases; unmatched junction nucleotides: 13. The CDR3 DNA sequence: TGTGCCAGCAGGCTCCCCGGCAGGGGACAGGGAACTGAAGCTTTCTTT. This gives the protein CASRLPGRGQGTEAFF.

This clonotype was observed at least ten times. V is TRBV20-1 and J is TRBJ1-3; D not resolved. Trimming removed 0 bases at V and 7 bases at J, with 16 bases between. There are 15 residues in the CDR3. Germline values: CDR1 DFQATT, CDR2 SNEGSKA (reference sequence). In DNA form, the CDR3 reads TGCAGTGCTAGAGATCTGGAGGAGTCTGCGAACACCATATATTTT. It encodes CSARDLEESANTIYF.

This clonotype was seen ten or more times. The V and J genes are TRBV20-1 and TRBJ1-2; TRBD1 is a possible D gene (5 bases). Germline V lookup: CDR1 DFQATT, CDR2 SNEGSKA (reference sequence). The CDR3 consists of 12 residues. Trimming left V 6 bases short and J 1 base short, with 9 bases between. This CDR3 is CSAGTDNYGYTF. CDR3 DNA sequence: TGCAGTGCCGGGACGGATAACTATGGCTACACCTTC.

V and J are TRBV6-1 and TRBJ1-6, with 8 bases aligning to TRBD1. After removal of 7 bases from V and 7 bases from J, the junction contained 6 bases not matched to a gene. CDR1 and CDR2 (germline): MNHNS, SASEGT. This CDR3 spans 14 amino acids. CDR3 bases: TGTGCCAGCACTCAGGACAGGGACAATTCACCCCTCCACTTT. It codes for CASTQDRDNSPLHF.

The chain joins TRBV4-3 to TRBJ1-2; D is unclear. The CDR3 sequence is 14 residues long. V lost 0 bases and J lost 1, with 6 bases in between. CDR1 is LGHNA, CDR2 YSLEER, per germline. Here the CDR3 reads CASSQDGGNYGYTF. Written as DNA, the CDR3 is TGCGCCAGCAGCCAAGATGGTGGTAACTATGGCTACACCTTC.

This clonotype was picked up many times. The V gene is TRBV30, the J gene TRBJ1-6; perhaps TRBD1 as D (6 bases). Trimming removed 2 bases from V and 9 bases from J, with 14 bases in between. The CDR3 has 14 amino acids. Looked up from germline, CDR1 is GTSNPN and CDR2 is SVGIG (reference sequence). The CDR3 nucleotides read TGTGCCTGGAGTTTACAGGGTCGGAGTTCACCCCTCCACTTT. It encodes CAWSLQGRSSPLHF.

This sequence joins TRBV6-1 and TRBJ2-5; TRBD1 is a possible D gene (5 bases). Germline CDR1 is MNHNS and CDR2 is SASEGT. The CDR3 covers 13 residues. V lost 2 bases to trimming and J lost 5 bases, with 9 bases between them. The CDR3 nucleotides read TGTGCCAGCAGTGAACCAGGGCTCGAGACCCAGTACTTC. Protein product: CASSEPGLETQYF.

In this sample, this clonotype turned up many times. The DNA of the CDR3 is TGTGCCAGTAGCCGAAAGGATCCGGGACAGGGTAAACCAAATCAGCCCCAGCATTTT. It translates to CASSRKDPGQGKPNQPQHF. The chain carries TRBV19 and TRBJ1-5; 9 bases fit TRBD1. V shed 6 bases and J 4 bases; nucleotides not matched to a gene: 19. Germline V gives CDR1 LNHDA, CDR2 SQIVND (reference sequence). The CDR3 runs 19 residues. The variable domain in full, completed from reference TRBV19 and TRBJ1-5, reads DGGITQSPKYLFRKEGQNVTLSCEQNLNHDAMYWYRQDPGQGLRLIYYSQIVNDFQKGDIAEGYSVSREKKESFPLTVTSAQKNPTAFYLCASSRKDPGQGKPNQPQHFGDGTRLSIL.

Many counts were recorded for this clonotype. The chain combines TRBV7-9 with TRBJ1-2; D call uncertain. Trimming pared 2 bases from V and 8 bases from J, leaving 9 bases between. In germline, CDR1 is SEHNR, CDR2 FQNEAQ (reference sequence). The length of the CDR3 is 12 residues. The CDR3 region has the DNA TGTGCCAGCAGCTTATCTGGGATAGGCTACACCTTC. Translation: CASSLSGIGYTF.